Listed below are T cell receptor beta chains from one sample, sequenced in a study of shared clonotypes between healthy human individuals. Sequenced by immunoSEQ multiplex PCR; TCRdb stores in-frame clones only, minus some. Found here are approximately 1,000,000 clones, approximately 77% of them singletons; the top ten hold more than 0.85%. Sequenced sample: memory CD4+ T cells from PBMCs. These receptors were collected from a man between 18 and 29 years old in good health. Some clones in this sample may be carry-over from other donors' samples. CDR3s include the opening cysteine and the closing phenylalanine or tryptophan. D genes are given only for firm matches. A clone size is listed for some rows: how often the clone was seen (once, few, many), or a class if it is expanded.

>TRBJ2-5|few|10|NA|TRBV20-1
CSATVETQYF
TGCAGTGCTACAGTGGAGACCCAGTACTTC
>TRBJ2-7|NA|14|NA|TRBV6-5
CASRTTDAAYEQYF
TGTGCCAGCAGGACGACGGATGCCGCGTACGAGCAGTACTTC
>TRBJ2-7|once|15|NA|TRBV11-3
CASSFAGPPNYEQYF
TGTGCCAGCAGCTTTGCGGGTCCCCCCAATTACGAGCAGTACTTC
>TRBJ2-3|NA|12|NA|TRBV14
CASSQDSDTQYF
TGTGCCAGCAGCCAAGACAGTGATACGCAGTATTTT
>TRBJ2-3|once|16|NA|TRBV5-1
CASSLTGTPSTDTQYF
TGCGCCAGCAGCTTAACGGGGACCCCTAGCACAGATACGCAGTATTTT
>TRBJ2-7|NA|15|NA|TRBV14
CASSQKTGWAGEQYF
TGTGCCAGCAGCCAAAAGACAGGCTGGGCAGGGGAGCAGTACTTC
>TRBJ1-5|NA|15|NA|TRBV6-5
CASPYARSLSCPQHF
TGTGCCAGCCCCTACGCTAGGTCCCTCAGTTGTCCCCAGCATTTT
>TRBJ1-2|NA|14|NA|TRBV6-5
CASTRGRDSYGYTF
TGTGCCAGCACCCGGGGGAGGGATAGCTATGGCTACACCTTC
>TRBJ2-7|NA|15|TRBD2|TRBV10-3
CAISFSGRAIDEQYF
TGTGCCATCAGTTTTAGCGGGAGGGCCATAGACGAGCAGTACTTC
>TRBJ2-3|NA|17|TRBD2|TRBV4-3
CASSQESSGSWADTQYF
TGCGCCAGCAGCCAAGAATCTAGCGGGAGTTGGGCAGATACGCAGTATTTT
>TRBJ1-2|NA|15|NA|TRBV11-1
CASSGTGTANYGYTF
TGTGCCAGCAGCGGGACCGGGACTGCTAACTATGGCTACACCTTC
>TRBJ2-4|NA|13|NA|TRBV30
CAWKGWAKNIQYF
TGTGCCTGGAAGGGTTGGGCCAAAAACATTCAGTACTTC
>TRBJ1-3|NA|15|NA|TRBV5-6
CASSLGVGGGNTIYF
TGTGCCAGCAGCTTGGGGGTCGGAGGCGGAAACACCATATATTTT
>TRBJ2-3|NA|15|NA|TRBV30
CAWSQTSLGTDTQYF
TGTGCCTGGAGTCAGACTAGTCTCGGCACAGATACGCAGTATTTT
>TRBJ2-5|NA|13|NA|TRBV18
CASSPPGFETQYF
TGTGCCAGCTCACCGCCGGGGTTCGAGACCCAGTACTTC
>TRBJ2-3|few|17|TRBD2|TRBV29-1
CSVSTGLAGGGTDTQYF
TGCAGCGTCTCGACAGGACTAGCGGGGGGTGGCACAGATACGCAGTATTTT
>TRBJ2-7|NA|11|NA|TRBV5-1
CASSLGDEQYF
TGCGCCAGCAGCTTGGGGGACGAGCAGTACTTC
>TRBJ2-1|NA|11|TRBD1|TRBV28
CASSSRGLEFF
TGTGCCAGCAGTTCCAGGGGGTTGGAGTTCTTC
>TRBJ1-2|NA|13|NA|TRBV21-1
CASSRCTNYGYTF
TGTGCCAGCAGCAGGTGCACCAACTATGGCTACACCTTC
>TRBJ2-1|NA|11|NA|TRBV7-9
CATTRGNEQFF
TGTGCCACCACTAGAGGTAATGAGCAGTTCTTC
>TRBJ2-2|NA|15|TRBD2|TRBV30
CAWSVLAGGMGELFF
TGTGCCTGGAGTGTACTAGCGGGAGGGATGGGGGAGCTGTTTTTT
>TRBJ2-1|NA|14|NA|TRBV10-1
CASSEGDSYNEQFF
TGCGCCAGCAGTGAGGGCGACAGCTACAATGAGCAGTTCTTC
>TRBJ2-2|NA|16|NA|TRBV5-1
CASSLSGTSYTGELFF
TGCGCCAGCAGCTTGTCAGGGACTTCGTACACCGGGGAGCTGTTTTTT
>TRBJ2-7|NA|16|TRBD1|TRBV28
CASTPQGDRGAYEQYF
TGTGCCAGCACCCCGCAAGGGGACAGGGGAGCCTACGAGCAGTACTTC
>TRBJ1-2|NA|17|TRBD1|TRBV5-6
CASSLGGSGGRTSGYTF
TGTGCCAGCAGCTTGGGAGGTTCAGGGGGCAGGACCTCGGGCTACACCTTC
>TRBJ2-1|NA|14|TRBD2|TRBV7-3
CASSLVAGGNEQFF
TGTGCCAGCAGCTTAGTAGCGGGAGGCAATGAGCAGTTCTTC
>TRBJ2-2|NA|15|TRBD1|TRBV11-2
CASSPRTGFAGELFF
TGTGCCAGCAGCCCTAGGACAGGATTTGCCGGGGAGCTGTTTTTT
>TRBJ2-5|NA|15|TRBD2|TRBV4-2
CASSPLAGGVETQYF
TGTGCCAGCAGCCCCCTAGCGGGAGGGGTGGAGACCCAGTACTTC
>TRBJ2-7|NA|13|TRBD1|TRBV2
CASSTDRGSEQYF
TGTGCCAGCAGTACCGACAGGGGATCCGAGCAGTACTTC
>TRBJ2-4|NA|15|TRBD1|TRBV11-1
CASSLGSGQGNIQYF
TGTGCCAGCAGCTTAGGGTCGGGACAGGGGAACATTCAGTACTTC
>TRBJ2-7|NA|16|TRBD1|TRBV4-2
CASSPNDRGLRYEQYF
TGTGCCAGCAGCCCCAATGACAGGGGGCTTCGCTACGAGCAGTACTTC
>TRBJ2-2|NA|15|NA|TRBV5-6
CASSPGGGRPGELFF
TGTGCCAGCAGCCCTGGGGGCGGGCGCCCCGGGGAGCTGTTTTTT
>TRBJ2-2|once|19|TRBD2|TRBV7-9
CATVGRGARWRELSGELFF
TGTGCCACCGTCGGGCGGGGGGCGCGATGGCGGGAGCTCTCCGGGGAGCTGTTTTTT
>TRBJ2-1|NA|15|TRBD1|TRBV28
CASRSGTGNYNEQFF
TGTGCCAGCAGGTCCGGGACAGGGAACTACAATGAGCAGTTCTTC
>TRBJ1-5|NA|13|NA|TRBV18
CASSPLREQPQHF
TGTGCCAGCTCACCACTCCGTGAGCAGCCCCAGCATTTT
>TRBJ2-7|NA|17|NA|TRBV15
CATSRDYPRSSSYEQYF
TGTGCCACCAGCAGAGATTACCCCAGATCTAGCTCCTACGAGCAGTACTTC
>TRBJ2-3|once|14|TRBD1|TRBV6-1
CASSPTGKSDTQYF
TGTGCCTCCTCCCCGACAGGGAAGTCAGATACGCAGTATTTT
>TRBJ1-1|NA|14|NA|TRBV7-3
CASSSGGPDTEAFF
TGTGCCAGCAGCTCCGGGGGGCCGGACACTGAAGCTTTCTTT
>TRBJ2-7|few|15|NA|TRBV4-3
CASSQDAGFSWEQYF
TGCGCCAGCAGCCAAGACGCAGGTTTCTCTTGGGAGCAGTACTTC
>TRBJ2-5|NA|14|NA|TRBV25-1
CASSVPGEQETQYF
TGTGCCAGCAGTGTTCCGGGGGAACAAGAGACCCAGTACTTC
>TRBJ1-5|NA|16|NA|TRBV19
CASSIDPRQSNQPQHF
TGTGCCAGTAGTATAGACCCGAGACAGAGCAATCAGCCCCAGCATTTT
>TRBJ2-1|NA|11|NA|TRBV28
CASSQGPEQFF
TGTGCCAGCAGCCAGGGCCCTGAGCAGTTCTTC
>TRBJ2-1|few|15|TRBD2|TRBV28
CASSFWTRRYNEQFF
TGTGCCAGCAGTTTTTGGACTAGGCGCTACAATGAGCAGTTCTTC
>TRBJ1-1|few|13|NA|TRBV30
CAWSAGDPPEAFF
TGTGCCTGGAGCGCAGGGGATCCCCCCGAAGCTTTCTTT
>TRBJ2-7|NA|13|NA|TRBV7-2
CASSILLLGEQYF
TGTGCCAGCAGCATCCTCCTACTGGGCGAGCAGTACTTC
>TRBJ1-4|NA|14|TRBD1|TRBV27
CASSSDRGLGKLFF
TGTGCCAGCAGTTCCGACAGGGGTCTCGGAAAACTGTTTTTT
>TRBJ2-5|NA|15|TRBD2|TRBV10-2
CASKVAGGPGETQYF
TGCGCCAGCAAAGTAGCGGGAGGGCCGGGAGAGACCCAGTACTTC